The 17 T cell receptor beta chains presented below share a single source sample, sequenced in a study of siplizumab effects on memory and regulatory T cells. Profiling relied on immunoSEQ multiplex PCR, and the TCRdb table lists in-frame clones only, not all of them. The data hold 85,000 to 130,000 clones, with over 90% observed a single time. The specimen sequenced was Tregs sorted from blood. All receptors derive from a human donor in good health.

V gene TRBV19 combines with J gene TRBJ1-2, with D unclear. The germline gives CDR1 LNHDA, CDR2 SQIVND (reference sequence). Trimming removed 6 bases from V and 3 bases from J, with 14 bases in between. The CDR3 is 14 amino acids. The CDR3 DNA reads as TGTGCCAGTAGCCCTCCCCGGACGGACTATGGCTACACCTTC. Translated, it gives CASSPPRTDYGYTF.

The chain has TRBV7-9 and TRBJ2-3, with 10 bases fitting TRBD2. CDR3 length: 16 amino acids. Trimming at V came to 7 bases and at J to 3 bases, leaving 10 bases not matched to a gene. Germline V lookup: CDR1 SEHNR, CDR2 FQNEAQ (reference sequence). The CDR3 DNA reads TGTGCCAGCAACAGCTTGTCTAGCGGGAGAACAGATACGCAGTATTTT. Protein sequence: CASNSLSSGRTDTQYF.

This sequence joins TRBV7-2 and TRBJ2-3, with 12 bases identical to TRBD2. This CDR3 is 14 amino acids long. The germline gives CDR1 SGHTA, CDR2 FQGNSA. J was trimmed by 4 bases and V by 9 bases; bases with no gene match: 5. The DNA of the CDR3 is TGTGCCAGTGCAAGGACTAGCGGGGCAGATACGCAGTATTTT. Its translation is CASARTSGADTQYF.

The V and J genes are TRBV27 and TRBJ1-2; 7 nucleotides align to TRBD1. V was pared by 5 bases and J by 5 bases, with 11 bases of the junction left unmatched. The germline V gene encodes CDR1 MNHEY and CDR2 SMNVEV (reference sequence). CDR3 length equals 15 residues. CDR3 sequence reads: CASSKHSGTAYGYTF. CDR3 coding DNA: TGTGCCAGCAGTAAACACTCCGGGACAGCATATGGCTACACCTTC.

The chain is built from TRBV27 and TRBJ2-5; D could derive from TRBD1 or TRBD2 (5 bases each). The CDR3 is 14 amino acids. Germline V gives CDR1 MNHEY, CDR2 SMNVEV (reference sequence). Between the trimmed V and J ends, which lost 6 bases and 4 bases, there was a span of 15 bases. CDR3 region: CASSLVGESETQYF. CDR3 bases: TGTGCCAGCAGCCTAGTAGGGGAGTCAGAGACCCAGTACTTC.

Note on this clone: This sample also contains other DNA sequences that code for the same CDR3. This chain connects TRBV2 to TRBJ1-5; no clear D gene. The CDR3 is 13 residues long. The V and J ends lost 6 bases and 3 bases respectively, with 9 bases between them. Germline V lookup: CDR1 SNHLY, CDR2 FYNNEI. The CDR3 nucleotides read TGTGCCAGCAGCGGACGAGACAATCAGCCCCAGCATTTT. It is translated as CASSGRDNQPQHF.

DNA for the CDR3: TGTGCCATCAGGGGAGACACGGTTCTAGAGCAGTACTTC. This encodes CAIRGDTVLEQYF. This chain links TRBV10-3 with TRBJ2-7; TRBD2 might be the D (5 bases). Between the trimmed V and J ends, which lost 6 bases and 7 bases, there was a span of 16 bases. CDR1 is ENHRY, CDR2 SYGVKD, per germline. CDR3 size: 13 residues.

This clone was seen once. This specimen includes other DNA sequences encoding the same CDR3. The J gene is TRBJ1-3, the V gene TRBV9; D uncertain. Per the germline V gene, CDR1 is SGDLS and CDR2 is YYNGEE. This CDR3 contains 14 residues. V was shortened by 2 bases and J by 0 bases, with 6 bases between the two germline ends. The CDR3 loop is CASSVTSSGNTIYF. The CDR3 nucleotides are TGTGCCAGCAGCGTCACCAGCTCTGGAAACACCATATATTTT.

V usage is TRBV7-9 and J usage is TRBJ2-1; D gene ambiguous. V lost 1 base, J lost 6 bases, and 22 bases lay in between. The length of the CDR3 is 18 residues. Germline CDR1 reads SEHNR; CDR2 reads FQNEAQ (reference sequence). CDR3 residues: CASSLDEISLGFLNEQFF. The CDR3 DNA is TGTGCCAGCAGCTTAGATGAAATTTCCCTCGGGTTTCTCAATGAGCAGTTCTTC.

The chain has TRBV7-8 and TRBJ2-2, with TRBD1 matching 9 bases. Germline V CDR1 and CDR2: SGHVS, FQNEAQ. This CDR3 comprises 17 residues. V shed 5 bases and J 1 base; nucleotides not matched to a gene: 8. The CDR3 reads CASSPRPGQGNTGELFF. The CDR3 bases are TGTGCCAGCAGCCCAAGGCCGGGACAGGGGAACACCGGGGAGCTGTTTTTT.

V gene TRBV5-4 combines with J gene TRBJ2-5, with D possibly TRBD2 on 5 matching bases. This CDR3 contains 15 residues. Trimming pared 3 bases from V and 5 bases from J, leaving 17 bases between. Germline V gives CDR1 SGHNT, CDR2 YYREEE (reference sequence). CDR3 amino acids: CASSSARGTGETQYF. The CDR3 coding sequence is TGTGCCAGCAGCTCTGCCCGGGGTACCGGGGAGACCCAGTACTTC.

This chain joins TRBV4-1 and TRBJ1-5, with D possibly TRBD1 on 5 matching bases. The V end lost 0 bases, the J end lost 0 bases, and 18 bases lay between the germline ends. The length of the CDR3 is 19 residues. Germline CDR1 reads MGHRA; CDR2 reads YSYEKL. CDR3 in amino acids: CASSQEMTGTHYSNQPQHF. CDR3 DNA: TGCGCCAGCAGCCAAGAGATGACCGGGACCCATTATAGCAATCAGCCCCAGCATTTT.

The chain couples TRBV7-2 to TRBJ2-5; perhaps D is TRBD1 or TRBD2 (5 bases each). Trimming took 8 bases from V and 2 from J, leaving 15 bases between them. Per germline, CDR1 SGHTA and CDR2 FQGNSA. The CDR3 is made up of 14 amino acids. CDR3 sequence reads: CASGGGALQETQYF. CDR3 DNA sequence: TGTGCCAGCGGGGGTGGGGCACTACAAGAGACCCAGTACTTC.

V and J are TRBV15 and TRBJ1-6; D perhaps matches TRBD1 (6 bases). Looked up from germline, CDR1 is LNHNV and CDR2 is YYDKDF (reference sequence). This CDR3 is built from 14 residues. V lost 6 bases and J 7 bases, leaving 13 bases between the germline ends. This CDR3 is CATRMSGVNSPLHF. In DNA, the CDR3 is TGTGCCACCAGGATGTCAGGGGTGAATTCACCCCTCCACTTT.

This chain joins TRBV4-1 and TRBJ2-3, with D perhaps TRBD2 (6 bases). V was shortened by 0 bases and J by 5 bases, with 12 bases between the two germline ends. The V gene's germline CDR1 is MGHRA and CDR2 YSYEKL. The CDR3 covers 15 residues. The CDR3 region has the DNA TGCGCCAGCAGCCAAGATCCGTGGGAGGTAGATACGCAGTATTTT. Translated, it gives CASSQDPWEVDTQYF.

The chain uses TRBV18 and TRBJ2-1; TRBD1 aligns across 8 bases. J was trimmed by 5 bases and V by 2 bases; bases with no gene match: 11. Germline V lookup: CDR1 KGHSH, CDR2 LQKENI. CDR3 length: 17 residues. In DNA, the CDR3 is TGTGCCAGCTCACCAAAAACGGGGACAGGCCCACACAATGAGCAGTTCTTC. Amino acids: CASSPKTGTGPHNEQFF. Full variable domain (rest looked up from reference TRBV18 and TRBJ2-1): NAGVMQNPRHLVRRRGQEARLRCSPMKGHSHVYWYRQLPEEGLKFMVYLQKENIIDESGMPKERFSAEFPKEGPSILRIQQVVRGDSAAYFCASSPKTGTGPHNEQFFGPGTRLTVL.

The V call is TRBV10-2, the J call TRBJ2-2, with D unresolved. This CDR3 is 14 amino acids long. The V end lost 5 bases, the J end lost 3 bases, and 10 bases lay between the germline ends. Germline V gives CDR1 WSHSY, CDR2 SAAADI. CDR3: CASSRRTDTGELFF. The CDR3 region has the DNA TGCGCCAGCAGTCGTCGGACGGACACCGGGGAGCTGTTTTTT.